Listed below are T cell receptor beta chains from one sample, sequenced in a study of OX40 agonist ivuxolimab in advanced cancers. Clones were sequenced by immunoSEQ multiplex PCR, and TCRdb holds only the in-frame ones, with some missing. The sample holds around 70,000 clones; more than 75% are singletons and the top ten take roughly 0.98%. The sample here was CD4+ or CD8+ T cells sorted from blood, taken in a trial of the OX40 agonist ivuxolimab. The receptors here all came from an adult with an advanced solid tumor such as melanoma, head and neck, liver or kidney cancer. Both conserved end residues are part of each CDR3. Each record gives: V gene, clone size, J gene, D gene, CDR3 protein, CDR3 DNA. D genes are given only for firm matches. Clone size appears in some rows only: once, few, many, or a class for an expanded clone.

v_gene: TRBV19
abundance: .
j_gene: TRBJ1-2
d_gene: TRBD1
CDR3aa: CASSTWTGANYGYTF
CDR3nt: TGTGCCAGTAGTACCTGGACAGGAGCTAACTATGGCTACACCTTC

v_gene: TRBV6-9
abundance: .
j_gene: TRBJ2-7
d_gene: TRBD2
CDR3aa: CASRGLAGTYEQYF
CDR3nt: TGTGCCAGCAGGGGACTAGCGGGCACCTACGAGCAGTACTTC

v_gene: TRBV28
abundance: .
j_gene: TRBJ1-4
d_gene: .
CDR3aa: CASSFPGKLNEKLFF
CDR3nt: TGTGCCAGCAGTTTCCCGGGGAAACTTAATGAAAAACTGTTTTTT

v_gene: TRBV7-7
abundance: .
j_gene: TRBJ2-5
d_gene: TRBD1
CDR3aa: CASSSRDRVGETQYF
CDR3nt: TGTGCTAGCAGCTCTAGGGACAGGGTGGGTGAGACCCAGTACTTC

v_gene: TRBV25-1
abundance: .
j_gene: TRBJ2-2
d_gene: TRBD1
CDR3aa: CASSPRQGLGLTPGELFF
CDR3nt: TGTGCCAGCAGTCCCCGACAGGGGTTGGGCCTAACACCCGGGGAGCTGTTTTTT

v_gene: TRBV7-2
abundance: .
j_gene: TRBJ2-3
d_gene: .
CDR3aa: CASSFGEADTQYF
CDR3nt: TGTGCCAGCAGCTTTGGGGAGGCAGATACGCAGTATTTT

v_gene: TRBV16
abundance: few
j_gene: TRBJ1-5
d_gene: .
CDR3aa: CASSQSRVGNQPQHF
CDR3nt: TGTGCCAGCAGCCAATCTCGGGTGGGAAATCAGCCCCAGCATTTT

v_gene: TRBV6-5
abundance: .
j_gene: TRBJ2-7
d_gene: .
CDR3aa: CASSYVALGYEQYF
CDR3nt: TGTGCCAGCAGTTACGTGGCCTTGGGCTACGAGCAGTACTTC

v_gene: TRBV7-2
abundance: .
j_gene: TRBJ2-7
d_gene: TRBD2
CDR3aa: CASSARIRLAGEGEQYF
CDR3nt: TGTGCCAGCAGCGCACGGATCCGTTTAGCGGGAGAGGGCGAGCAGTACTTC

v_gene: TRBV7-8
abundance: .
j_gene: TRBJ2-3
d_gene: .
CDR3aa: CASSLASGTDTQYF
CDR3nt: TGTGCCAGCAGCTTAGCGTCAGGGACAGATACGCAGTATTTT

v_gene: TRBV6-5
abundance: .
j_gene: TRBJ1-3
d_gene: TRBD1
CDR3aa: CASTRGTVGNTIYF
CDR3nt: TGTGCCAGCACCCGTGGGACAGTTGGAAACACCATATATTTT

v_gene: TRBV4-3
abundance: .
j_gene: TRBJ2-2
d_gene: .
CDR3aa: CASSQDPGLPTGELFF
CDR3nt: TGCGCCAGCAGCCAAGATCCGGGACTCCCCACCGGGGAGCTGTTTTTT

v_gene: TRBV5-1
abundance: .
j_gene: TRBJ2-3
d_gene: .
CDR3aa: CASSLGGGGLFSTDTQYF
CDR3nt: TGCGCCAGCAGCTTGGGAGGGGGAGGACTATTTAGCACAGATACGCAGTATTTT

v_gene: TRBV5-6
abundance: .
j_gene: TRBJ2-5
d_gene: .
CDR3aa: CASSLYGGPQETQYF
CDR3nt: TGTGCCAGCAGCTTGTATGGGGGACCCCAAGAGACCCAGTACTTC

v_gene: TRBV9
abundance: .
j_gene: TRBJ2-1
d_gene: TRBD2
CDR3aa: CASSAGLYSYNEQFF
CDR3nt: TGTGCCAGCAGCGCGGGACTATACTCCTACAATGAGCAGTTCTTC

v_gene: TRBV7-6
abundance: .
j_gene: TRBJ2-3
d_gene: .
CDR3aa: CASSLGRGNTDTQYF
CDR3nt: TGTGCCAGCAGCTTAGGGCGGGGAAACACAGATACGCAGTATTTT

v_gene: TRBV2
abundance: .
j_gene: TRBJ1-5
d_gene: .
CDR3aa: CASSDGVLSNQPQHF
CDR3nt: TGTGCCAGCAGTGACGGAGTTCTTAGCAATCAGCCCCAGCATTTT

v_gene: TRBV7-2
abundance: .
j_gene: TRBJ2-3
d_gene: .
CDR3aa: CASSLDGPTDTQYF
CDR3nt: TGTGCCAGCAGCTTAGACGGCCCTACAGATACGCAGTATTTT

v_gene: TRBV29-1
abundance: .
j_gene: TRBJ1-1
d_gene: .
CDR3aa: CSVDPFRGGNTEAFF
CDR3nt: TGCAGCGTTGACCCCTTCCGGGGAGGGAACACTGAAGCTTTCTTT

v_gene: TRBV15
abundance: .
j_gene: TRBJ2-1
d_gene: .
CDR3aa: CATSAGPQPYNEQFF
CDR3nt: TGTGCCACCAGCGCGGGGCCCCAGCCTTACAATGAGCAGTTCTTC

v_gene: TRBV28
abundance: .
j_gene: TRBJ2-3
d_gene: .
CDR3aa: CASSLRSRQRTDTQYF
CDR3nt: TGTGCCAGCAGTTTAAGATCGCGACAGAGGACAGATACGCAGTATTTT

v_gene: TRBV19
abundance: once
j_gene: TRBJ2-2
d_gene: TRBD1
CDR3aa: CASSAPTGGRTGELFF
CDR3nt: TGTGCCAGTAGTGCCCCGACAGGGGGCCGCACCGGGGAGCTGTTTTTT

v_gene: TRBV27
abundance: .
j_gene: TRBJ1-4
d_gene: .
CDR3aa: CASREGALGEKLFF
CDR3nt: TGTGCCAGCAGAGAAGGGGCGCTAGGGGAAAAACTGTTTTTT

v_gene: TRBV10-3
abundance: .
j_gene: TRBJ1-2
d_gene: TRBD1
CDR3aa: CAIPRQGGDGYTF
CDR3nt: TGTGCCATCCCCCGACAAGGGGGCGATGGCTACACCTTC

v_gene: TRBV6-1
abundance: many
j_gene: TRBJ1-1
d_gene: .
CDR3aa: CATYQRDTEAFF
CDR3nt: TGTGCCACCTACCAAAGGGACACTGAAGCTTTCTTT

v_gene: TRBV28
abundance: .
j_gene: TRBJ2-3
d_gene: TRBD2
CDR3aa: CASSLFSGAGTQYF
CDR3nt: TGTGCCAGCAGTTTATTCAGCGGGGCCGGCACGCAGTATTTT

v_gene: TRBV5-4
abundance: .
j_gene: TRBJ2-5
d_gene: TRBD2
CDR3aa: CASSLFSSGGETQYF
CDR3nt: TGTGCCAGCAGCTTGTTTTCTAGCGGGGGAGAGACCCAGTACTTC

v_gene: TRBV7-3
abundance: .
j_gene: TRBJ2-2
d_gene: .
CDR3aa: CASSPNKVTGELFF
CDR3nt: TGTGCCAGCAGCCCGAACAAAGTCACCGGGGAGCTGTTTTTT

v_gene: TRBV7-2
abundance: .
j_gene: TRBJ1-2
d_gene: .
CDR3aa: CASSLDLPIYGYTF
CDR3nt: TGTGCCAGCAGCTTAGATTTACCCATCTATGGCTACACCTTC

v_gene: TRBV29-1
abundance: once
j_gene: TRBJ1-4
d_gene: TRBD1
CDR3aa: CSVRDRARGNEKLFF
CDR3nt: TGCAGCGTAAGGGACAGGGCAAGGGGTAATGAAAAACTGTTTTTT

v_gene: TRBV6-5
abundance: once
j_gene: TRBJ2-6
d_gene: .
CDR3aa: CASSYLSGANVLTF
CDR3nt: TGTGCCAGCAGTTACCTCTCTGGGGCCAACGTCCTGACTTTC

v_gene: TRBV18
abundance: .
j_gene: TRBJ2-5
d_gene: .
CDR3aa: CASSQQETQYF
CDR3nt: TGTGCCAGCTCGCAGCAAGAGACCCAGTACTTC

v_gene: TRBV28
abundance: .
j_gene: TRBJ1-5
d_gene: TRBD1
CDR3aa: CASSRNRGGNQPQHF
CDR3nt: TGTGCCAGCAGCCGTAACAGGGGAGGGAATCAGCCCCAGCATTTT

v_gene: TRBV6-5
abundance: .
j_gene: TRBJ2-1
d_gene: TRBD2
CDR3aa: CASRGLAGDNEQFF
CDR3nt: TGTGCCAGCAGGGGACTAGCGGGAGACAATGAGCAGTTCTTC

v_gene: TRBV2
abundance: .
j_gene: TRBJ2-3
d_gene: TRBD1
CDR3aa: CASDRGSPNTQYF
CDR3nt: TGTGCCAGCGACAGGGGGTCCCCCAATACGCAGTATTTT

v_gene: TRBV6-5
abundance: .
j_gene: TRBJ1-3
d_gene: TRBD1
CDR3aa: CASSYGHRGGNTIYF
CDR3nt: TGTGCCAGCAGTTACGGCCACAGGGGCGGAAACACCATATATTTT